This TCR beta chain is from a study of a mutant IDH1 vaccine in newly diagnosed glioma. Study in general: Vaccines began 4-6 weeks after radiotherapy alone, or with temozolomide cycles. Most patients had received both radiotherapy and temozolomide, the prior options being radiotherapy, temozolomide, or both.

Germline CDR1 is SGHRS and CDR2 is YFSETQ. The V gene end was trimmed by 0 bases and the J gene end by 11 bases; junction bases not matched to a gene: 15. The CDR3 has 16 amino acids. Whole-study results and caveats: Alterations occurring in top peripheral T cell clonotypes seemed unrelated to pseudoprogression.

Time point defined: week 5, during vaccination. Every single dose of the vaccine, 300 ug of mutant IDH1 20-mer peptide, came with topical imiquimod. Concerning this clone itself: Its specificity is unknown.

This table comes from immunoSEQ multiplex PCR, and its TCRdb copy is limited to in-frame clones, with some not included. The sample gives 37,000 or so clones, roughly four fifths of which show up once; approximately 25% is in the top ten. The sequence derives from a man aged 30 to 39 with glioma. The gene calls are TRBV5-1 and TRBJ1-1; 8 bases line up with TRBD1. The input for sequencing was PBMCs, taken from a glioma patient whose treatment included an IDH1 peptide vaccine. The CDR3 sequence is CASSLGLQGGKGEAFF. CDR3 sequence (DNA): TGCGCCAGCAGCTTGGGTCTACAGGGGGGAAAAGGGGAGGCTTTCTTT. Full variable domain (outside the CDR3, taken from reference TRBV5-1 and TRBJ1-1): KAGVTQTPRYLIKTRGQQVTLSCSPISGHRSVSWYQQTPGQGLQFLFEYFSETQRNKGNFPGRFSGRQFSNSRSEMNVSTLELGDSALYLCASSLGLQGGKGEAFFGQGTRLTVV.